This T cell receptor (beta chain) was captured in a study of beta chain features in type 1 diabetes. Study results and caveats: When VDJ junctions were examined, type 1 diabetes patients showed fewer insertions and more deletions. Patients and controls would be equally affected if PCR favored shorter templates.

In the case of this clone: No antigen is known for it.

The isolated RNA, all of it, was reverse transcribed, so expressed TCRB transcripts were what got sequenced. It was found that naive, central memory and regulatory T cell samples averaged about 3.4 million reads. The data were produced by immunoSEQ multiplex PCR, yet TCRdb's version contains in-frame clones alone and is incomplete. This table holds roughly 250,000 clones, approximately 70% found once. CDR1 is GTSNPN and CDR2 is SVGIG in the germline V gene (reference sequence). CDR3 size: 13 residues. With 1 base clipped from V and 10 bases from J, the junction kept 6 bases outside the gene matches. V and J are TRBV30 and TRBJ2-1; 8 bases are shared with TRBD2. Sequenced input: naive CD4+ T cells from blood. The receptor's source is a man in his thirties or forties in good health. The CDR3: CAWSGQTSGEQFF. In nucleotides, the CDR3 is TGTGCCTGGAGTGGACAAACTAGCGGCGAGCAGTTCTTC.